This T cell receptor beta chain is drawn from a study of T cell responses to AZD1222 COVID-19 vaccine. Study-level points and caveats: Reportedly, nearly half the spike-specific TCRs target unmutated variant regions. Among AZD1222 vaccinees, only 5 to 7 were seropositive at baseline.

The data were produced by immunoSEQ multiplex PCR, yet TCRdb's version contains in-frame clones alone and is incomplete. The table lists tens of thousands of clones, about 80% of them singletons. CDR3 size: 15 residues. Trimming cost V 5 bases and J 1 base; bases outside gene matches: 5. Germline V gives CDR1 LGHDT, CDR2 YNNKEL (reference sequence). As for this clone: Its antigen remains unidentified.

This specimen was peripheral blood, taken on day 0 of AZD1222 vaccination. The clonotype was recovered from an adult in good health. V usage is TRBV3-1 (or the pseudogene TRBV3-2) and J usage is TRBJ1-1; 9 bases line up with TRBD1. CDR3 sequence (DNA): TGTGCCAGCAGCGGGGGACAGGGTCCGAACACTGAAGCTTTCTTT. It yields the protein CASSGGQGPNTEAFF.